The T cell receptor beta chain under discussion was sequenced for a study of T cell responses to AZD1222 COVID-19 vaccine. Study details: Second-dose intervals of approximately 4 or approximately 12 weeks were pooled. Study-level findings and limits: Donors, mostly white British, included more females; clonal diversity was possibly underestimated.

Clones were read by immunoSEQ multiplex PCR, and TCRdb kept only the in-frame ones, dropping some. The sample shows under 150,000 clones, roughly nine tenths of them seen only once. The V end was cut by 3 bases, the J end by 5 bases, with 7 bases between. CDR1 ENHRY and CDR2 SYGVKD come from the germline V gene. The CDR3 consists of 12 residues. As for this clone: Its antigen is currently unknown.

Sample: peripheral blood, taken on day 0 of AZD1222 vaccination. The genes are TRBV10-3 and TRBJ2-5; weak D call: TRBD2 (6 bases). The TCR sequence derives from an adult in good health. CDR3 sequence reads: CAISDREETQYF. As DNA, the CDR3 is TGTGCCATCAGTGATCGGGAGGAGACCCAGTACTTC.